This T cell receptor (beta chain) is from a study of blood T cell repertoires in COVID-19. Study in general: Sources were T cells, B-cell-depleted T cells, or PBMCs; the material itself was cDNA or gDNA.

The ends were cut back, 5 bases at V and 0 bases at J, with 24 bases in the middle. This CDR3 is built from 19 residues. Per germline, CDR1 SGHRS and CDR2 YFSETQ. Seattle-derived patients entered the study during active infection and were followed longitudinally. Profiling relied on immunoSEQ multiplex PCR, and the TCRdb table lists in-frame clones only, not all of them. The sample yields over 200,000 clones, about 90% seen once. This clone has a single count. V usage is TRBV5-1 and J usage is TRBJ2-1; the D gene is possibly TRBD2 (6 bases). The sequence derives from a man aged 30 to 45 with COVID-19, enrolled during active disease. The sequenced sample consisted of peripheral blood. In DNA, the CDR3 is TGCGCCAGCAGTTCCAGTGAGGCGGGGAGACAGTCCTCCTACAATGAGCAGTTCTTC. The encoded protein is CASSSSEAGRQSSYNEQFF.